This TCR beta chain originates from a study of cytomegalovirus exposure and HLA in healthy donors. Both 60 Vbeta primers and 13 Jbeta primers went into the PCR. In the authors' workflow: In a later analysis, of roughly 83 million unique beta chains, some 10 million appeared in at least two donors. The data were produced by immunoSEQ multiplex PCR, yet TCRdb's version contains in-frame clones alone and is incomplete. From that table come the V and J calls and clone size; the DNA was used to work out D and trimming. This sample has 150,000 to 200,000 clones, with about 75% found just once. Overall study findings and caveats: TCR association rates varied by HLA locus in a later analysis, with DRB1 highest and HLA-C lowest. Most TCR sequences were uncommon, yet certain public TCRs appeared in many donors.

There are a few counts of this clone. Its antigen is unknown. Germline values: CDR1 SEHNR, CDR2 FQNEAQ (reference sequence). This CDR3 has 15 residues. V lost 4 bases to trimming and J lost 6 bases, with 13 bases between them. The chain recombines TRBV7-9 with TRBJ1-6; D not certain. This TCR was sampled from a man aged 45-65 years in good health and CMV-seropositive. The sequenced sample consisted of PBMCs. The CDR3 DNA follows: TGTGCCAGCAGCTCAGAAGGACTGATTAATTCACCCCTCCACTTT. This gives the protein CASSSEGLINSPLHF.